Presented here are 19 T cell receptor beta chains from one specimen sequenced in a study of blood T cell repertoires in COVID-19. The assay was immunoSEQ multiplex PCR, and TCRdb's table has in-frame clones only and misses some. The sample shows over 200,000 clones, 70% to 90% of them seen only once. Sequenced sample: peripheral blood. The receptor set was obtained from a man between 18 and 29 years old with active or convalescent COVID-19.

As concerns this clone: Distinct nucleotide sequences in the sample also encode this CDR3. The chain carries TRBV30 and TRBJ1-1, with TRBD1 identical over 8 bases. Germline CDR1 is GTSNPN and CDR2 is SVGIG (reference sequence). The CDR3 extends over 12 amino acids. V lost 5 bases and J lost 5; bases outside the gene matches: 4. The CDR3 is CAWATGVTEAFF. Written as DNA, the CDR3 is TGTGCCTGGGCGACAGGGGTGACTGAAGCTTTCTTT.

The chain has TRBV6-1 and TRBJ1-2; D not certain. The CDR3 has 14 amino acids. The germline V and J ends were trimmed by 2 bases and 0 bases, with 7 bases remaining between them. Germline CDR1 reads MNHNS; CDR2 reads SASEGT. CDR3 DNA sequence: TGTGCCAGCAGTGAACTAGAAGCTAACTATGGCTACACCTTC. It is translated as CASSELEANYGYTF.

The chain links TRBV6-4 to TRBJ2-1; 14 bases align to TRBD2. The CDR3 has 17 residues. Looked up from germline, CDR1 is MRHNA and CDR2 is SNTAGT. The V gene end was trimmed by 0 bases and the J gene end by 8 bases; junction bases not matched to a gene: 6. CDR3 sequence reads: CASSDSPGTSGSHEQFF. CDR3 in DNA: TGTGCCAGCAGTGACTCCCCCGGGACTAGCGGGAGCCATGAGCAGTTCTTC.

The rearrangement links TRBV2 to TRBJ1-2, with 11 bases identical to TRBD1. The length of the CDR3 is 15 residues. Per the germline V gene, CDR1 is SNHLY and CDR2 is FYNNEI. V lost 6 bases to trimming and J lost 4 bases; unmatched junction nucleotides: 7. CDR3 in amino acids: CASSGGTGGAYGYTF. In nucleotides, the CDR3 is TGTGCCAGCAGCGGGGGGACAGGGGGAGCCTATGGCTACACCTTC. The full variable domain, with the rest looked up from reference TRBV2 and TRBJ1-2, is EPEVTQTPSHQVTQMGQEVILRCVPISNHLYFYWYRQILGQKVEFLVSFYNNEISEKSEIFDDQFSVERPDGSNFTLKIRSTKLEDSAMYFCASSGGTGGAYGYTFGSGTRLTVV.

This chain links TRBV30 with TRBJ2-2; 7 bases agree with TRBD1. The CDR3 contains 14 residues. The germline gives CDR1 GTSNPN, CDR2 SVGIG (reference sequence). J was trimmed by 5 bases and V by 4 bases; bases with no gene match: 7. CDR3: CAWKGASGTGELFF. The CDR3 bases are TGTGCCTGGAAGGGGGCTAGTGGGACCGGGGAGCTGTTTTTT.

This clone was detected many times. V is TRBV19 and J is TRBJ2-5; D is possibly TRBD2 (6 bases). Germline CDR1 and CDR2: LNHDA and SQIVND (reference sequence). Deletions cut 1 base from V and 2 bases from J, with 17 bases between. The CDR3 totals 17 residues. Here the CDR3 reads CASSIVGGRGTQETQYF. The CDR3 DNA sequence: TGTGCCAGTAGTATAGTCGGTGGTAGAGGGACTCAAGAGACCCAGTACTTC. Full variable domain (rest looked up from reference TRBV19 and TRBJ2-5): DGGITQSPKYLFRKEGQNVTLSCEQNLNHDAMYWYRQDPGQGLRLIYYSQIVNDFQKGDIAEGYSVSREKKESFPLTVTSAQKNPTAFYLCASSIVGGRGTQETQYFGPGTRLLVL.

This rearrangement joins TRBV28 to TRBJ1-5; 8 bases line up with TRBD1. The CDR3 is 12 amino acids. Trimming took 8 bases from V and 7 from J; bases not matched to a gene: 4. Germline V lookup: CDR1 MDHEN, CDR2 SYDVKM. The CDR3, as DNA: TGTGCCAGCCAGGACAGGGAACAGCCCCAGCATTTT. As protein: CASQDREQPQHF.

This sequence joins TRBV6-6 and TRBJ2-5; D is possibly TRBD2 (7 bases). The germline V gene encodes CDR1 MNHNY and CDR2 SVGAGI (reference sequence). This CDR3 spans 16 amino acids. Trimming took 2 bases from V and 2 from J, leaving 15 bases between them. CDR3 in DNA: TGTGCCAGCAGTTACAGGGGGGGTAGCGGGCAAGAGACCCAGTACTTC. It codes for CASSYRGGSGQETQYF.

The rearrangement joins TRBV5-4 to TRBJ2-7, with 10 bases matching TRBD2. Trimming cost V 3 bases and J 2 bases; bases outside gene matches: 11. Germline V gene sequence: CDR1 SGHNT, CDR2 YYREEE (reference sequence). This CDR3 is built from 17 residues. CDR3 loop: CASSYGTSARVAYEQYF. The CDR3 DNA is TGTGCCAGCAGCTACGGGACTAGCGCGCGGGTTGCCTACGAGCAGTACTTC.

This chain links TRBV24-1 with TRBJ2-5; D possibly corresponds to TRBD2 (6 bases). V was pared by 4 bases and J by 6 bases, with 11 bases between. The CDR3 runs 13 residues. Per germline, CDR1 KGHDR and CDR2 SFDVKD. CDR3 loop: CATSDGGRKTQYF. Written as DNA, the CDR3 is TGTGCCACCAGTGACGGAGGGAGGAAGACCCAGTACTTC.

CDR3 protein: CASSLIGAGRESYNEQFF. CDR3 sequence (DNA): TGTGCCAGCAGCTTAATCGGGGCCGGGAGAGAGTCCTACAATGAGCAGTTCTTC. The chain combines TRBV7-9 with TRBJ2-1; D possibly corresponds to TRBD2 (6 bases). There are 18 residues in the CDR3. The V gene's germline CDR1 is SEHNR and CDR2 FQNEAQ (reference sequence). Trimming removed 2 bases from V and 1 base from J, with 18 bases in between.

The chain combines TRBV9 with TRBJ1-5; TRBD1 is a possible D gene (6 bases). The CDR3 is made up of 14 amino acids. The germline V gene has CDR1 SGDLS and CDR2 YYNGEE. Trimming took off 3 bases at V and 1 base at J, with 8 bases between the two ends. This chain's CDR3 is CASSAGQSNQPQHF. CDR3 DNA: TGTGCCAGCAGCGCCGGACAGAGCAATCAGCCCCAGCATTTT.

The chain recombines TRBV7-9 with TRBJ1-1, with 8 bases identical to TRBD1. The CDR3 totals 14 residues. From germline, CDR1 is SEHNR and CDR2 FQNEAQ (reference sequence). The J segment lost 1 base and the V segment lost 3 bases, leaving 1 base of the junction unmatched. In DNA, the CDR3 is TGTGCCAGCAGCTTGACAGGGGAGAACACTGAAGCTTTCTTT. It encodes CASSLTGENTEAFF. The full variable domain, in which reference TRBV7-9 and TRBJ1-1 provide the parts outside the CDR3, is DTGVSQNPRHKITKRGQNVTFRCDPISEHNRLYWYRQTLGQGPEFLTYFQNEAQLEKSRLLSDRFSAERPKGSFSTLEIQRTEQGDSAMYLCASSLTGENTEAFFGQGTRLTVV.

V gene TRBV29-1 combines with J gene TRBJ2-1; D is unclear. The V end was cut by 0 bases, the J end by 4 bases, with 7 bases between. Germline CDR1 and CDR2: SQVTM and ANQGSEA. The CDR3 has 13 residues. CDR3 nucleotide sequence: TGCAGCGTTGAAGATCGGGTATACAATGAGCAGTTCTTC. This sequence encodes CSVEDRVYNEQFF.

This chain uses TRBV11-2 with TRBJ2-7; D is possibly TRBD2 (6 bases). Germline CDR1 SGHAT, CDR2 FQNNGV. The V end was cut by 5 bases, the J end by 5 bases, with 16 bases between. The CDR3 has 14 residues. In DNA form, the CDR3 reads TGTGCCAGCAGCCCCACCCCGACTAGAGACGAGCAGTACTTC. Residues: CASSPTPTRDEQYF.

J is TRBJ2-7 and V is TRBV4-2, with a weak D call TRBD1 (6 bases). Trimming left V 1 base short and J 2 bases short, with 18 bases between. This CDR3 is 17 amino acids long. Germline V gene data show CDR1 as LGHNA and CDR2 as YNFKEQ. DNA for the CDR3: TGTGCCAGCAGCCAAGTATCGTCTGGGGACATACCCTACGAGCAGTACTTC. This encodes CASSQVSSGDIPYEQYF.

The genes are TRBV5-6 and TRBJ2-1, with 11 bases fitting TRBD2. CDR1 SGHDT and CDR2 YYEEEE come from the germline V gene. With V trimmed by 4 bases and J by 2 bases, 8 bases remained unmatched. The length of the CDR3 is 17 residues. CDR3 in amino acids: CASSGSGTSGAYNEQFF. CDR3 in DNA: TGTGCCAGCAGCGGATCCGGGACTAGCGGTGCCTACAATGAGCAGTTCTTC.

The J gene is TRBJ2-1, the V gene TRBV29-1; D is unresolved. The CDR3 loop spans 13 amino acids. Germline V lookup: CDR1 SQVTM, CDR2 ANQGSEA. Trimming removed 6 bases from V and 4 bases from J, with 13 bases in between. Here the CDR3 reads CSVRTALYNEQFF. The CDR3 region has the DNA TGCAGCGTAAGAACAGCCCTTTACAATGAGCAGTTCTTC.

V usage is TRBV4-2 and J usage is TRBJ2-2, with 8 positions matching TRBD2. Per germline, CDR1 LGHNA and CDR2 YNFKEQ. V was clipped by 1 base and J by 3 bases; unmatched bases: 7. This CDR3 is built from 17 residues. CDR3 protein: CASSQVGAGVYTGELFF. The CDR3 DNA reads as TGTGCCAGCAGCCAAGTCGGAGCGGGAGTGTACACCGGGGAGCTGTTTTTT.